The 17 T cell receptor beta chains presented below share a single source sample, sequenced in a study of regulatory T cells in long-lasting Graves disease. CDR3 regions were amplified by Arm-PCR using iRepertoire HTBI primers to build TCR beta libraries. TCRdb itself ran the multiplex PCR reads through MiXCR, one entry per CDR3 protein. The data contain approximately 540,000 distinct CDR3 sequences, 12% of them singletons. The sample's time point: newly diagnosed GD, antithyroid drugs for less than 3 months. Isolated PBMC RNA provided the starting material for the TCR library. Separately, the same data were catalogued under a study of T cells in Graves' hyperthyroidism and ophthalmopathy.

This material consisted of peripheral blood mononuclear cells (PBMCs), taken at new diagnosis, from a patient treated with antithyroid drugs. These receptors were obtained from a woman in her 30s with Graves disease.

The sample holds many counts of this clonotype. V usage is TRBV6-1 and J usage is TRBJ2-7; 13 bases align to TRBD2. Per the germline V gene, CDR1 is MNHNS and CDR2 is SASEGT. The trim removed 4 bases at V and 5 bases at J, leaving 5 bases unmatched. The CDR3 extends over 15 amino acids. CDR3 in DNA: TGTGCCAGCAGTGTACTAGCGGGAGGGTCCGACGAGCAGTACTTC. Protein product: CASSVLAGGSDEQYF.

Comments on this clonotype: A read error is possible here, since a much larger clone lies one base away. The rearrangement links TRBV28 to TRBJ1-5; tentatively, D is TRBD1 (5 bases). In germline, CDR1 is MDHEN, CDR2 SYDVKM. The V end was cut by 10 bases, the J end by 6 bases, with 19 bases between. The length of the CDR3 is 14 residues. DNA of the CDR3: TGTGCCAACAGCCAGGGTGGATCAGGTCAGCCCCAGCATTTT. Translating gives CANSQGGSGQPQHF.

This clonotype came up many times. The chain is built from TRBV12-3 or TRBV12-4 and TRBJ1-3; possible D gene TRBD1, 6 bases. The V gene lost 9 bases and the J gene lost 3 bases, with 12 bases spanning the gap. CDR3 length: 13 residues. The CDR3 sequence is CASWTENGNTIYF. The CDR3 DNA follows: TGTGCCAGTTGGACAGAAAATGGAAACACCATATATTTT.

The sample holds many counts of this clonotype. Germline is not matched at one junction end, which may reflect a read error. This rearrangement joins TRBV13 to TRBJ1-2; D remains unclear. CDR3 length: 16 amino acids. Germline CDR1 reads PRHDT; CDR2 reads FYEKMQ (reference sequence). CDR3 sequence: CASSLGSPTSLWGYTF. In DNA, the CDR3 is TGTGCCAGCAGCCTAGGATCCCCTACCTCGTTGTGGGGCTACACCTTC.

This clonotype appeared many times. CDR3 bases: TGTGCCAGCAGCTCTCTTGGTTTCCCGGACAGGATCACTGGGGCCAACGTCCTGACTTTC. Translation: CASSSLGFPDRITGANVLTF. This rearrangement joins TRBV11-3 to TRBJ2-6, with 7 bases lining up with TRBD1. In germline, CDR1 is SGHNT, CDR2 YENEEA. The CDR3 spans 20 residues. V lost 4 bases, J lost 2 bases, and 17 bases stayed unmatched.

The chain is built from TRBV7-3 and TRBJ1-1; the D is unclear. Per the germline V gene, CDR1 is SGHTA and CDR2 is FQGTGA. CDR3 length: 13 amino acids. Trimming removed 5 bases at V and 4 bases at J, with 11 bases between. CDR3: CASSGNSVTEAFF. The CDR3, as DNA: TGTGCCAGCAGCGGGAATTCGGTCACTGAAGCTTTCTTT. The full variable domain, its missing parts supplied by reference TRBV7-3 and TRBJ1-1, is GAGVSQTPSNKVTEKGKYVELRCDPISGHTALYWYRQSLGQGPEFLIYFQGTGAADDSGLPNDRFFAVRPEGSVSTLKIQRTERGDSAVYLCASSGNSVTEAFFGQGTRLTVV.

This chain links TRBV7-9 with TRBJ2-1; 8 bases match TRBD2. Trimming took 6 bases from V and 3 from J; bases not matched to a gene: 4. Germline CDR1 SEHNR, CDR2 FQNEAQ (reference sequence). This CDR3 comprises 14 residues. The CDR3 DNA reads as TGTGCCAGCAGTCGAGCGGGAGACTACAATGAGCAGTTCTTC. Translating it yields CASSRAGDYNEQFF. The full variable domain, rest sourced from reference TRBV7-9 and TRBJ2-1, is DTGVSQNPRHKITKRGQNVTFRCDPISEHNRLYWYRQTLGQGPEFLTYFQNEAQLEKSRLLSDRFSAERPKGSFSTLEIQRTEQGDSAMYLCASSRAGDYNEQFFGPGTRLTVL.

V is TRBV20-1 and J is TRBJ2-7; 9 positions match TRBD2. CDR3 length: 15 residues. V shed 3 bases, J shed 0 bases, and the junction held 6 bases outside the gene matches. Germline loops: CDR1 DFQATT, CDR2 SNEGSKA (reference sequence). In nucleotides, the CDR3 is TGCAGTGCTAGTCGTTTTAGCGGGAGCTCCTACGAGCAGTACTTC. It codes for CSASRFSGSSYEQYF.

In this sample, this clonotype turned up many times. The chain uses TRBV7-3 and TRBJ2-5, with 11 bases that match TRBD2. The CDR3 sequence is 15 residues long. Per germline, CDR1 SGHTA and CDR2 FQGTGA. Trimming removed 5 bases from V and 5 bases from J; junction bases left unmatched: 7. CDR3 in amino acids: CASSPRLAGRETQYF. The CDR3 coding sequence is TGTGCCAGCAGCCCGCGACTAGCGGGAAGGGAGACCCAGTACTTC.

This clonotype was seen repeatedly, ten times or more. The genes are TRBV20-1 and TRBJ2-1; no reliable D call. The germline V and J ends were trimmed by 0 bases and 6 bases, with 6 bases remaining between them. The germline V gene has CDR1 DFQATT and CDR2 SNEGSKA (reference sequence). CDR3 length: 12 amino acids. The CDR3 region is CSARDLGNEQFF. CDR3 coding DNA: TGCAGTGCTAGAGATCTCGGCAATGAGCAGTTCTTC.

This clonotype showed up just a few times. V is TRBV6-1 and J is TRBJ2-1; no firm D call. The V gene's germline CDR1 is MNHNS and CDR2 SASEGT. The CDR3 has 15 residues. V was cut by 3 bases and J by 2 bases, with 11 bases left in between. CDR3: CASSEMGRAYNEQFF. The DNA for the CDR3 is TGTGCCAGCAGTGAGATGGGTAGAGCCTACAATGAGCAGTTCTTC.

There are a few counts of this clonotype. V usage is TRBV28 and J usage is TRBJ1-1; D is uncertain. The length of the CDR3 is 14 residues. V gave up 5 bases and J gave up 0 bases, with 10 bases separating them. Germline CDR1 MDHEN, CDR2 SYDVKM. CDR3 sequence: CASSRDQMNTEAFF. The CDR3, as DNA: TGTGCCAGCAGTCGAGACCAGATGAACACTGAAGCTTTCTTT. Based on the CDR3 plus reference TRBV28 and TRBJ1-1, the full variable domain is DVKVTQSSRYLVKRTGEKVFLECVQDMDHENMFWYRQDPGLGLRLIYFSYDVKMKEKGDIPEGYSVSREKKERFSLILESASTNQTSMYLCASSRDQMNTEAFFGQGTRLTVV.

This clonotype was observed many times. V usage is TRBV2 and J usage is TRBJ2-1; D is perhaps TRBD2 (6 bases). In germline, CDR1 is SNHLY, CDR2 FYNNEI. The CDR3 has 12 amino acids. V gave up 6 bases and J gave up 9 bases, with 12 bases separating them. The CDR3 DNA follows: TGTGCCAGCAGGACTAGAAAGGCTGAGCAGTTCTTC. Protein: CASRTRKAEQFF.

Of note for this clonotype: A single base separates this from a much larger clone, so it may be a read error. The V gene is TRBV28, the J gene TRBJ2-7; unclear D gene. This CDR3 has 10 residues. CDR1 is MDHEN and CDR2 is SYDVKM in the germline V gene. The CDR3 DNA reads TGTGCCAGCAGTTTGCGAGAGCAGTGCTTC. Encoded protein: CASSLREQCF.

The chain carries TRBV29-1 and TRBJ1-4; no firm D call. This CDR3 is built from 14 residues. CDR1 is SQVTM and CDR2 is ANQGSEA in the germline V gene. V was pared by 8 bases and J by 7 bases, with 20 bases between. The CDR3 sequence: CSSKTEEWGEKLFF. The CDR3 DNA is TGCAGCTCCAAGACGGAAGAATGGGGTGAAAAACTGTTTTTT. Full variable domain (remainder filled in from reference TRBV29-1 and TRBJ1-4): SAVISQKPSRDICQRGTSLTIQCQVDSQVTMMFWYRQQPGQSLTLIATANQGSEATYESGFVIDKFPISRPNLTFSTLTVSNMSPEDSSIYLCSSKTEEWGEKLFFGSGTQLSVL.

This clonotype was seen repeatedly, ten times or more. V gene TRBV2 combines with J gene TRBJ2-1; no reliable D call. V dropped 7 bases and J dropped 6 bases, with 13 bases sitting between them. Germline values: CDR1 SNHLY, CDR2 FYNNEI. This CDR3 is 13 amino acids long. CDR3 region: CASTRDLGNEQFF. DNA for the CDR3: TGTGCCAGCACAAGAGACTTGGGCAATGAGCAGTTCTTC.

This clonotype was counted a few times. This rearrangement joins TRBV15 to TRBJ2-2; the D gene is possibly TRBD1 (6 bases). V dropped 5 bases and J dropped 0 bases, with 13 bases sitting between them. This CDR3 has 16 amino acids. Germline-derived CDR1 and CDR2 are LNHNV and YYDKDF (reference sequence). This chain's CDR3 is CATSRRGQPNTGELFF. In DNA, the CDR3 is TGTGCCACCAGCCGACGAGGACAGCCGAACACCGGGGAGCTGTTTTTT.